What follows are 18 T cell receptor beta chains derived from one specimen sequenced in a study of CD8+ T cells in alopecia areata. cDNA prepared by RNA extraction and subsequent reverse transcription served as the template for sequencing. The table came from immunoSEQ multiplex PCR; TCRdb's copy has only in-frame clones and leaves some out. The table lists about 190,000 clones, 50% to 60% of them singletons. Specified treatment: oral pan-JAK inhibitor, 5-10 mg twice daily. The input for sequencing was CD4+ T cells sorted from blood, taken at week 4, from a patient treated with tofacitinib. The receptors shown here come from a human donor with alopecia areata.

This clone was counted a few times. The genes are TRBV29-1 and TRBJ2-1; TRBD2 matches at 11 bases. CDR1 and CDR2 (germline): SQVTM, ANQGSEA. V shed 4 bases and J 5 bases; nucleotides not matched to a gene: 7. The CDR3 loop spans 15 amino acids. The DNA of the CDR3 is TGCAGCGTTGGGTTAGGGGGACTAGCGGACAATGAGCAGTTCTTC. Translation: CSVGLGGLADNEQFF.

This clone was observed a handful of times. V and J are TRBV7-9 and TRBJ2-5; 9 bases align to TRBD1. Germline loops: CDR1 SEHNR, CDR2 FQNEAQ (reference sequence). CDR3 length: 16 amino acids. The junction had 12 bases not matched to a gene; V was cut back by 5 bases and J by 5 bases. The CDR3 loop is CASSPFGQGQWETQYF. The CDR3 coding sequence is TGTGCCAGCAGCCCCTTCGGACAGGGGCAATGGGAGACCCAGTACTTC.

The sample holds a few counts of this clone. The V gene is TRBV29-1, the J gene TRBJ2-5; 10 bases fit TRBD1. Germline-derived CDR1 and CDR2 are SQVTM and ANQGSEA. The CDR3 sequence is 13 residues long. V lost 2 bases to trimming and J lost 5 bases; unmatched junction nucleotides: 2. CDR3 sequence: CSVERGQGETQYF. CDR3 DNA: TGCAGCGTTGAAAGGGGACAGGGGGAGACCCAGTACTTC.

This clone occurred many times. The J gene is TRBJ1-2, the V gene TRBV5-1, with D hard to call. V was clipped by 3 bases and J by 2 bases, with 11 bases between them. This CDR3 comprises 14 residues. Germline V gene lookup returns CDR1 SGHRS and CDR2 YFSETQ. CDR3: CASSWETANYGYTF. DNA for the CDR3: TGCGCCAGCAGCTGGGAAACTGCGAACTATGGCTACACCTTC.

This clone was observed a single time. DNA for the CDR3: TGTGCCAGCAGTTCCCTTGCGGGAGAGACCCAGTACTTC. Its translation: CASSSLAGETQYF. This chain connects TRBV2 to TRBJ2-5, with D maybe TRBD2 (5 bases). V was clipped by 5 bases and J by 4 bases, with 11 bases between them. The germline CDR1 and CDR2 sequences are SNHLY and FYNNEI. The CDR3 is 13 amino acids.

The chain is built from TRBV5-1 and TRBJ1-1; no clear D gene. Germline CDR1 SGHRS, CDR2 YFSETQ. This CDR3 comprises 12 residues. Trimming stripped 6 bases from V and 1 base from J, with 7 bases between. CDR3 DNA sequence: TGCGCCAGCATGGGAACGAACACTGAAGCTTTCTTT. This translates into CASMGTNTEAFF. Full variable domain (outside the CDR3, taken from reference TRBV5-1 and TRBJ1-1): KAGVTQTPRYLIKTRGQQVTLSCSPISGHRSVSWYQQTPGQGLQFLFEYFSETQRNKGNFPGRFSGRQFSNSRSEMNVSTLELGDSALYLCASMGTNTEAFFGQGTRLTVV.

The chain uses TRBV29-1 and TRBJ1-2; TRBD1 aligns across 7 bases. V lost 7 bases and J lost 4; bases outside the gene matches: 9. There are 13 residues in the CDR3. Looked up from germline, CDR1 is SQVTM and CDR2 is ANQGSEA. This CDR3 reads CSAPRSGGYGYTF. The CDR3 DNA follows: TGCAGCGCCCCGCGGTCAGGGGGCTATGGCTACACCTTC. The complete variable domain, with remaining parts taken from reference TRBV29-1 and TRBJ1-2, reads SAVISQKPSRDICQRGTSLTIQCQVDSQVTMMFWYRQQPGQSLTLIATANQGSEATYESGFVIDKFPISRPNLTFSTLTVSNMSPEDSSIYLCSAPRSGGYGYTFGSGTRLTVV.

The chain links TRBV18 to TRBJ2-7, with unresolved D. Germline V gene data show CDR1 as KGHSH and CDR2 as LQKENI. The CDR3 has 12 residues. Trimming left V 3 bases short and J 0 bases short, with 3 bases between. The CDR3 loop is CASSPSSYEQYF. CDR3 bases: TGTGCCAGCTCACCGAGCTCCTACGAGCAGTACTTC.

This clone was counted between two and nine times. The chain recombines TRBV29-1 with TRBJ2-7, with TRBD1 matching over 9 bases. The CDR3 has 13 residues. Germline assignment: CDR1 SQVTM and CDR2 ANQGSEA. V was pared by 4 bases and J by 3 bases, with 4 bases of the junction left unmatched. CDR3 nucleotide sequence: TGCAGCGTTGCGGGACAGGGCGTCTACGAGCAGTACTTC. It encodes CSVAGQGVYEQYF.

The V and J genes are TRBV29-1 and TRBJ1-1, with D tentatively TRBD1 (5 bases). Trimming left V 8 bases short and J 4 bases short, with 8 bases between. Germline assignment: CDR1 SQVTM and CDR2 ANQGSEA. The CDR3 is made up of 10 amino acids. The CDR3 region has the DNA TGCAGCATTGGGGGCACTGAAGCTTTCTTT. Translated: CSIGGTEAFF.

J is TRBJ2-3 and V is TRBV30; no definite D call. The CDR3 consists of 14 residues. Trimming shortened V by 3 bases and J by 1 base, and 11 bases separated the two germline ends. CDR1 is GTSNPN and CDR2 is SVGIG in the germline V gene (reference sequence). DNA for the CDR3: TGTGCCTGGAGAGGCGGCCCTCGCACAGATACGCAGTATTTT. It specifies CAWRGGPRTDTQYF.

This rearrangement joins TRBV29-1 to TRBJ2-1, with 8 bases aligning to TRBD1. CDR3 length: 12 residues. Losses at the gene ends were 4 bases for V and 14 bases for J; bases not matched to a gene: 10. Germline V CDR1 and CDR2: SQVTM, ANQGSEA. The chain's CDR3 is CSVGTTGTGEFF. CDR3 bases: TGCAGCGTTGGGACCACTGGGACAGGAGAGTTCTTC.

The rearrangement uses TRBV29-1 and TRBJ2-7, with 8 bases that match TRBD1. The CDR3 covers 13 residues. The J segment lost 0 bases and the V segment lost 6 bases, leaving 4 bases of the junction unmatched. CDR1 is SQVTM, CDR2 ANQGSEA, per germline. The chain's CDR3 is CSVNRGSSYEQYF. For the CDR3, the DNA is TGCAGCGTAAACAGGGGGAGCTCCTACGAGCAGTACTTC.

The V call is TRBV6-1, the J call TRBJ2-6; no clear D gene. CDR3 length: 13 residues. Looked up from germline, CDR1 is MNHNS and CDR2 is SASEGT. V dropped 5 bases and J dropped 6 bases, with 8 bases sitting between them. Here the CDR3 reads CASSSLQANVLTF. The CDR3 DNA sequence: TGTGCCAGCAGTTCTTTACAGGCCAACGTCCTGACTTTC.

There are a few counts of this clone. V usage is TRBV6-6 and J usage is TRBJ2-7; D perhaps matches TRBD2 (6 bases). The CDR3 is 16 residues long. Germline assignment: CDR1 MNHNY and CDR2 SVGAGI (reference sequence). Between the trimmed V and J ends, which lost 0 bases and 6 bases, there was a span of 18 bases. The CDR3 DNA reads TGTGCCAGCAGTTACTCGGACTACCTCACCTCTCGCGAGCAGTACTTC. Encoded protein: CASSYSDYLTSREQYF.

This chain uses TRBV29-1 with TRBJ2-7, with 10 bases lining up with TRBD2. CDR1 SQVTM and CDR2 ANQGSEA come from the germline V gene. This CDR3 comprises 14 residues. V dropped 1 base and J dropped 5; count of bases not matched to a gene: 5. The CDR3 is CSVEVGLAGDEQYF. The CDR3 region has the DNA TGCAGCGTTGAAGTAGGGCTAGCGGGAGACGAGCAGTACTTC.

The J gene is TRBJ2-3, the V gene TRBV2; 12 nucleotides align to TRBD2. Germline V lookup: CDR1 SNHLY, CDR2 FYNNEI. This CDR3 has 17 residues. The V segment lost 5 bases and the J segment 1 base; nucleotides outside the gene matches: 7. The CDR3 reads CASSPNRLAGGTDTQYF. In nucleotides, the CDR3 is TGTGCCAGCAGTCCTAACAGACTAGCGGGGGGCACAGATACGCAGTATTTT. Together with reference TRBV2 and TRBJ2-3, the CDR3 gives the full variable domain: EPEVTQTPSHQVTQMGQEVILRCVPISNHLYFYWYRQILGQKVEFLVSFYNNEISEKSEIFDDQFSVERPDGSNFTLKIRSTKLEDSAMYFCASSPNRLAGGTDTQYFGPGTRLTVL.

The chain is built from TRBV15 and TRBJ2-3; D is unresolved. The CDR3 runs 12 residues. Germline assignment: CDR1 LNHNV and CDR2 YYDKDF (reference sequence). Deletions cut 4 bases from V and 3 bases from J, with 5 bases between. Here the CDR3 DNA reads TGTGCCACCAGCATGGTTACAGATACGCAGTATTTT. It translates to CATSMVTDTQYF.